A single sample is the source of the 5 T cell receptor beta chains below, sequenced in a study of T-cell memory formation after mild COVID-19. TCRdb re-derived calls from the 5' RACE reads in MiXCR, one entry per CDR3 protein. Of 140,000 or so distinct CDR3 sequences in the sample, 6% to 7% were seen once. Sequencing input: PBMCs or a T cell subset sorted from them (not recorded which). All receptors derive from an adult woman who had mild COVID-19 (a few samples of this study predate the infection). Cell type and time point are not known.

This clonotype came up a few times. The chain employs TRBV25-1 and TRBJ1-2; 7 bases are shared with TRBD1. The J segment lost 4 bases and the V segment lost 6 bases, leaving 11 bases of the junction unmatched. The CDR3 spans 15 residues. Germline CDR1 and CDR2: MGHDK and SYGVNS. Written as DNA, the CDR3 is TGTGCCAGCAGCGCTTTGGATGGGACAGCCTATGGCTACACCTTC. It yields the protein CASSALDGTAYGYTF.

This chain joins TRBV28 and TRBJ2-2, with 9 bases matching TRBD1. Trimming cost V 6 bases and J 4 bases; bases outside gene matches: 6. The CDR3 extends over 15 amino acids. Germline CDR1 is MDHEN and CDR2 is SYDVKM. The CDR3 DNA follows: TGTGCCAGCAGAAGGGACAGGGCGGTCACCGGGGAGCTGTTTTTT. As protein: CASRRDRAVTGELFF.

The chain recombines TRBV3-1 with TRBJ2-2; D possibly uses TRBD1 or TRBD2 (5 bases each). Per germline, CDR1 LGHDT and CDR2 YNNKEL (reference sequence). CDR3 size: 15 residues. The V and J ends lost 3 bases and 0 bases respectively, with 8 bases between them. The CDR3 reads CASSHGGTNTGELFF. The CDR3 nucleotides read TGTGCCAGCAGCCATGGGGGAACGAACACCGGGGAGCTGTTTTTT.

Ten or more counts support this clonotype. The rearrangement links TRBV7-8 to TRBJ2-3, with 14 bases matching TRBD2. Germline V lookup: CDR1 SGHVS, CDR2 FQNEAQ. Trimming at V came to 5 bases and at J to 4 bases, leaving 8 bases not matched to a gene. The CDR3 consists of 17 residues. The CDR3 coding sequence is TGTGCCAGCAGCGTTGGGACTAGCGGGGGCCTACCAGATACGCAGTATTTT. This encodes CASSVGTSGGLPDTQYF.

The chain has TRBV10-3 and TRBJ2-7, with 10 bases fitting TRBD1. Per germline, CDR1 ENHRY and CDR2 SYGVKD. The ends lost 7 bases at V and 5 bases at J; junction bases unmatched: 5. The CDR3 is 13 residues long. The CDR3 protein is CAITGTGVHEQYF. The CDR3 DNA follows: TGTGCCATCACCGGGACAGGGGTCCACGAGCAGTACTTC.